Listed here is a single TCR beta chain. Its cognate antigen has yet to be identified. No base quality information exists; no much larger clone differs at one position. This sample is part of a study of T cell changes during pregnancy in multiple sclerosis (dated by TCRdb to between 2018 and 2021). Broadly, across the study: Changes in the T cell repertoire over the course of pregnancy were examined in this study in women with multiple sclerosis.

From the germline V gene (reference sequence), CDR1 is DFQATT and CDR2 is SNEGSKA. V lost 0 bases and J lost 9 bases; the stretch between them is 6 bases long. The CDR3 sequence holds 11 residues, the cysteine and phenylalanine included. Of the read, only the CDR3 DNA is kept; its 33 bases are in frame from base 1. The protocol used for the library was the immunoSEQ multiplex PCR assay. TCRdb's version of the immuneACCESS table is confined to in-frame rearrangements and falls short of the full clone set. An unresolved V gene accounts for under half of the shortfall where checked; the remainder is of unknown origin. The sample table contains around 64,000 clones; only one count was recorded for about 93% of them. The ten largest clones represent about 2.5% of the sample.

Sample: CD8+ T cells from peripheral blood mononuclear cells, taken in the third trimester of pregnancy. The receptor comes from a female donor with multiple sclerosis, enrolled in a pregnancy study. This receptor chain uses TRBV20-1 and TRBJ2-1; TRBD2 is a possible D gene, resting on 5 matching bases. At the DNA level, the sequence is TGCAGTGCTAGAGACCGGGGTGAGCAGTTCTTC. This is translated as CSARDRGEQFF.